This T cell receptor (beta chain) was captured by sequencing in a study of T cells in Graves' hyperthyroidism and ophthalmopathy. Amplification yielded TCR beta CDR3 regions, with RNA transcripts as the source. The HTBI primer set was used in a first-round RT-PCR of the TCR CDR3. TCRdb passed the multiplex PCR reads through MiXCR, listing each CDR3 protein once. The repertoire holds some 370,000 distinct CDR3 sequences, with approximately 18% as singletons. This clonotype came up a few times. A much larger clone differs by one base, so this may be a read error. This CDR3 is built from 12 residues. The V end was cut by 5 bases, the J end by 6 bases, with 13 bases between. Germline CDR1 reads GTSNPN; CDR2 reads SVGIG (reference sequence).

The sequenced sample consisted of blood. The sequence came from a woman in her 30s with Graves' hyperthyroidism that later progressed to Graves' ophthalmopathy. V usage is TRBV30 and J usage is TRBJ1-2; a weak D match, TRBD1 (5 bases). CDR3 residues: CAWANSGNGYTF. CDR3 DNA: TGTGCCTGGGCCAACTCAGGGAATGGCTACACCTTC.